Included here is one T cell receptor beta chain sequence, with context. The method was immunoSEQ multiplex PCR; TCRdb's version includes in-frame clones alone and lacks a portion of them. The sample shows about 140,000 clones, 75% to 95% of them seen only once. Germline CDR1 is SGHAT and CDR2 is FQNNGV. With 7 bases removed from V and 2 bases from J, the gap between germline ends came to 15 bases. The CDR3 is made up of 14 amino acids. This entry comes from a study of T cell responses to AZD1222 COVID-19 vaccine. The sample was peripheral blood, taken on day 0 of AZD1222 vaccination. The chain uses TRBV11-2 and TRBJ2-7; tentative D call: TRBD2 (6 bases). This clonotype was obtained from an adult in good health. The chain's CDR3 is CASKLTGRPYEQYF. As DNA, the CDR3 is TGTGCCAGCAAGTTAACGGGGAGGCCCTACGAGCAGTACTTC.